Below, 21 T cell receptor beta chains from the same sample are listed, as sequenced in a study of blood T cell repertoires in COVID-19. Clones were sequenced by immunoSEQ multiplex PCR, and TCRdb holds only the in-frame ones, with some missing. Of 140,000 or so clones listed, about 84% are singletons. Sequencing was performed on peripheral blood. The receptor set was obtained from a woman aged 50 to 60 with acute or convalescent COVID-19.

The chain links TRBV30 to TRBJ2-1, with 7 bases fitting TRBD2. Trimming at V came to 5 bases and at J to 3 bases, leaving 10 bases not matched to a gene. The CDR3 extends over 15 amino acids. Germline V gene sequence: CDR1 GTSNPN, CDR2 SVGIG (reference sequence). CDR3 coding DNA: TGTGCCTGGGGTCTGGGGGGGGGTGACTACAATGAGCAGTTCTTC. It codes for CAWGLGGGDYNEQFF.

The CDR3 sequence: CASSRTTGQNYGYTF. The CDR3 region has the DNA TGTGCCAGCTCACGAACAACGGGACAGAACTATGGCTACACCTTC. V and J are TRBV18 and TRBJ1-2, with TRBD1 identical over 7 bases. CDR1 KGHSH and CDR2 LQKENI come from the germline V gene. V trimming: 4 bases; J trimming: 2 bases; junction bases outside the gene matches: 7. The CDR3 is 15 residues long.

The V call is TRBV11-1, the J call TRBJ2-3; TRBD1 aligns across 7 bases. J was trimmed by 2 bases and V by 3 bases; bases with no gene match: 5. The CDR3 length is 15 residues. Germline V gene data show CDR1 as SGHAT and CDR2 as FQDESV (reference sequence). CDR3 in amino acids: CASSLVGTDTDTQYF. Written as DNA, the CDR3 is TGTGCCAGCAGCTTGGTAGGGACAGACACAGATACGCAGTATTTT. Full variable domain (missing parts from reference TRBV11-1 and TRBJ2-3): EAEVAQSPRYKITEKSQAVAFWCDPISGHATLYWYRQILGQGPELLVQFQDESVVDDSQLPKDRFSAERLKGVDSTLKIQPAELGDSAMYLCASSLVGTDTDTQYFGPGTRLTVL.

The V call is TRBV5-1, the J call TRBJ1-6; tentatively, D is TRBD1 (6 bases). V lost 4 bases, J lost 7 bases, and 12 bases lay in between. Germline-derived CDR1 and CDR2 are SGHRS and YFSETQ. The CDR3 consists of 14 residues. As DNA, the CDR3 is TGCGCCAGCAGCCCTTCAGGGGACAATTCACCCCTCCACTTT. The encoded protein is CASSPSGDNSPLHF.

V gene TRBV2 combines with J gene TRBJ2-1; 9 nucleotides agree with TRBD1. V shed 5 bases and J 9 bases; nucleotides not matched to a gene: 5. The germline V gene has CDR1 SNHLY and CDR2 FYNNEI. The length of the CDR3 is 13 residues. The CDR3 is CASSPTGGVEQFF. The DNA for the CDR3 is TGTGCCAGCAGTCCCACAGGGGGCGTTGAGCAGTTCTTC.

This chain connects TRBV5-6 to TRBJ1-2; no clear D. V was clipped by 4 bases and J by 4 bases, with 17 bases between them. The CDR3 is 15 amino acids. Per germline, CDR1 SGHDT and CDR2 YYEEEE. The CDR3 coding sequence is TGTGCCAGCAGCCCACTGACCGGGGAAAGCTATGGCTACACCTTC. It codes for CASSPLTGESYGYTF.

This chain connects TRBV19 to TRBJ1-1; the D gene is possibly TRBD1 (5 bases). The germline V gene has CDR1 LNHDA and CDR2 SQIVND (reference sequence). This CDR3 comprises 14 residues. The V end was cut by 7 bases, the J end by 3 bases, with 15 bases between. CDR3 nucleotides: TGTGCCAGTATTGTCGGGGGGAGGCACACTGAAGCTTTCTTT. This translates into CASIVGGRHTEAFF. Filled out from reference TRBV19 and TRBJ1-1, the complete variable domain reads DGGITQSPKYLFRKEGQNVTLSCEQNLNHDAMYWYRQDPGQGLRLIYYSQIVNDFQKGDIAEGYSVSREKKESFPLTVTSAQKNPTAFYLCASIVGGRHTEAFFGQGTRLTVV.

This clone occurred once. The chain links TRBV20-1 to TRBJ1-5; no clear D. This CDR3 contains 11 residues. CDR1 and CDR2 (germline): DFQATT, SNEGSKA (reference sequence). V dropped 2 bases and J dropped 7 bases, with 6 bases sitting between them. CDR3 nucleotides: TGCAGTGCTAGATCAGGACAGCCCCAGCATTTT. Its translation: CSARSGQPQHF.

The V call is TRBV2, the J call TRBJ2-3, with TRBD1 matching 10 bases. Germline CDR1 and CDR2: SNHLY and FYNNEI. This CDR3 comprises 15 residues. Germline trimming cut 6 bases from V and 3 bases from J; bases unmatched to any gene: 6. The CDR3 region is CASRTGTGATDTQYF. The DNA of the CDR3 is TGTGCCAGCAGAACCGGGACAGGGGCAACAGATACGCAGTATTTT.

The rearrangement joins TRBV28 to TRBJ1-4; D may be TRBD1 (6 bases). The ends were cut back, 7 bases at V and 8 bases at J, with 17 bases in the middle. The CDR3 is 14 amino acids. Germline V lookup: CDR1 MDHEN, CDR2 SYDVKM. Written as DNA, the CDR3 is TGTGCCAGCAAAGAGACAGGACGGAACGAAAAACTGTTTTTT. Translated: CASKETGRNEKLFF.

The V gene is TRBV6-5, the J gene TRBJ1-6; possible D gene TRBD1, 5 bases. Trimming removed 1 base at V and 3 bases at J, with 10 bases between. The germline CDR1 and CDR2 sequences are MNHEY and SVGAGI. The CDR3 sequence is 16 residues long. The CDR3 loop reads CASSYLGANYNSPLHF. The CDR3 coding sequence is TGTGCCAGCAGTTACTTAGGGGCGAACTATAATTCACCCCTCCACTTT.

This chain connects TRBV25-1 to TRBJ1-6; D uncertain. Germline lookup yields CDR1 MGHDK and CDR2 SYGVNS. The V end lost 5 bases, the J end lost 3 bases, and 8 bases lay between the germline ends. This CDR3 is 14 amino acids long. CDR3 nucleotides: TGTGCCAGCAGTAGAGAGATCTATAATTCACCCCTCCACTTT. The encoded protein is CASSREIYNSPLHF.

V gene TRBV3-1 (or the pseudogene TRBV3-2) combines with J gene TRBJ1-1, with D unresolved. Germline lookup yields CDR1 LGHDT and CDR2 YNNKEL (reference sequence). The CDR3 spans 13 residues. V was clipped by 1 base and J by 4 bases, with 7 bases between them. The CDR3 loop reads CASSQGQITEAFF. CDR3 coding DNA: TGTGCCAGCAGCCAAGGGCAGATCACTGAAGCTTTCTTT.

The rearrangement links TRBV30 to TRBJ2-1, with 10 bases that match TRBD1. The CDR3 has 15 amino acids. With 2 bases clipped from V and 4 bases from J, the junction kept 5 bases outside the gene matches. Germline CDR1 and CDR2: GTSNPN and SVGIG (reference sequence). The CDR3 is CAWSKGQGEYNEQFF. The CDR3 DNA reads as TGTGCCTGGAGTAAAGGACAGGGGGAATACAATGAGCAGTTCTTC.

This chain joins TRBV7-9 and TRBJ1-2; no clear D gene. This CDR3 is built from 13 residues. Germline V gene data show CDR1 as SEHNR and CDR2 as FQNEAQ (reference sequence). Between the trimmed V and J ends, which lost 0 bases and 5 bases, there was a span of 7 bases. The CDR3 region has the DNA TGTGCCAGCAGCTTAGCGCAGGCTTATGGCTACACCTTC. It is translated as CASSLAQAYGYTF.

This clone was seen only a few times. The genes are TRBV5-1 and TRBJ2-3; possibly TRBD2 for D (5 bases). The CDR3 is made up of 17 amino acids. Germline lookup yields CDR1 SGHRS and CDR2 YFSETQ. V dropped 0 bases and J dropped 2 bases, with 16 bases sitting between them. The CDR3 sequence: CASSLAIRRVATDTQYF. CDR3 DNA sequence: TGCGCCAGCAGCTTGGCTATTCGGCGGGTGGCCACAGATACGCAGTATTTT.

The rearrangement joins TRBV9 to TRBJ2-1; no reliable D call. The V end lost 0 bases, the J end lost 2 bases, and 9 bases lay between the germline ends. Per the germline V gene, CDR1 is SGDLS and CDR2 is YYNGEE. The CDR3 is made up of 15 amino acids. The CDR3 protein is CASSVVSEAYNEQFF. The CDR3 nucleotides are TGTGCCAGCAGCGTAGTTTCAGAGGCCTACAATGAGCAGTTCTTC.

This clone appeared a few times. The chain carries TRBV27 and TRBJ2-7; TRBD1 agrees at 9 bases. The CDR3 sequence is 15 residues long. CDR1 and CDR2 (germline): MNHEY, SMNVEV (reference sequence). V lost 1 base and J lost 5; bases outside the gene matches: 6. The CDR3 DNA reads as TGTGCCAGCAGTTTATTAGGGACAGGGTTCAACGAGCAGTACTTC. Its translation is CASSLLGTGFNEQYF.

CDR3 protein: CAISWDTTNYGYTF. The CDR3 DNA sequence: TGTGCCATCAGTTGGGACACCACTAACTATGGCTACACCTTC. The chain combines TRBV10-3 with TRBJ1-2; maybe TRBD1 (6 bases). Germline V gene sequence: CDR1 ENHRY, CDR2 SYGVKD. The CDR3 spans 14 residues. Trimming left V 5 bases short and J 0 bases short, with 10 bases between.

The CDR3 region is CASSRDRVGAEKLFF. The CDR3 region has the DNA TGCGCCAGCAGCCGAGACAGGGTAGGGGCTGAAAAACTGTTTTTT. The rearrangement links TRBV4-3 to TRBJ1-4, with 7 bases that match TRBD1. The V gene end was trimmed by 4 bases and the J gene end by 7 bases; junction bases not matched to a gene: 9. CDR1 and CDR2 from the germline V gene are LGHNA and YSLEER. This CDR3 has 15 amino acids.

The V call is TRBV5-5, the J call TRBJ2-1; tentative D call: TRBD1 (5 bases). The V and J ends lost 6 bases and 2 bases respectively, with 15 bases between them. Germline lookup yields CDR1 SGHKS and CDR2 YYEKEE (reference sequence). The CDR3 is 15 residues long. The CDR3 protein is CASTDSPQAYNEQFF. CDR3 nucleotides: TGTGCCAGCACAGACAGCCCCCAGGCCTACAATGAGCAGTTCTTC. The complete variable domain, with remaining parts taken from reference TRBV5-5 and TRBJ2-1, reads DAGVTQSPTHLIKTRGQQVTLRCSPISGHKSVSWYQQVLGQGPQFIFQYYEKEERGRGNFPDRFSARQFPNYSSELNVNALLLGDSALYLCASTDSPQAYNEQFFGPGTRLTVL.